These 5 T cell receptor beta chains originate from one sample sequenced in a study of cytomegalovirus exposure and HLA in healthy donors. With 60 Vbeta and 13 Jbeta primers, the PCR was carried out. TCRdb's copy holds only in-frame clones and misses some; the assay was immunoSEQ multiplex PCR. The profile shows 150,000 to 200,000 clones, just over 70% of them singletons. Source material: PBMCs. The receptors stem from a man younger than 35 in good health and CMV-seropositive.

This clone showed up just a few times. This sequence joins TRBV5-4 and TRBJ2-1, with TRBD2 matching over 10 bases. Germline V gives CDR1 SGHNT, CDR2 YYREEE (reference sequence). Trimming took 4 bases from V and 6 from J; bases not matched to a gene: 4. The CDR3 has 14 amino acids. The CDR3 DNA is TGTGCCAGCAGCCCCGGGACTAGCGCCAATGAGCAGTTCTTC. Translation: CASSPGTSANEQFF.

V is TRBV7-2 and J is TRBJ2-3; D call uncertain. Germline CDR1 SGHTA, CDR2 FQGNSA. This CDR3 has 12 residues. Trimming shortened V by 4 bases and J by 6 bases, and 8 bases separated the two germline ends. The CDR3 DNA reads TGTGCCAGCAGCTCCTCGCGGGATACGCAGTATTTT. Protein sequence: CASSSSRDTQYF.

This clone came up once. V and J are TRBV28 and TRBJ2-7; 8 bases line up with TRBD2. The ends lost 8 bases at V and 7 bases at J; junction bases unmatched: 16. From germline, CDR1 is MDHEN and CDR2 SYDVKM. The CDR3 consists of 15 residues. The chain's CDR3 is CASGGYRGLASEQYV. The CDR3 coding sequence is TGTGCCAGCGGTGGCTACCGAGGACTAGCATCGGAGCAGTACGTC.

This chain connects TRBV7-9 to TRBJ2-1; 7 bases are shared with TRBD2. J lost 2 bases, V lost 5 bases, and 3 bases had no gene match. The germline CDR1 and CDR2 sequences are SEHNR and FQNEAQ (reference sequence). There are 14 residues in the CDR3. CDR3 protein: CASSAGVAYNEQFF. The DNA for the CDR3 is TGTGCCAGCAGCGCGGGAGTAGCCTACAATGAGCAGTTCTTC. The whole variable domain, remainder taken from reference TRBV7-9 and TRBJ2-1, is DTGVSQNPRHKITKRGQNVTFRCDPISEHNRLYWYRQTLGQGPEFLTYFQNEAQLEKSRLLSDRFSAERPKGSFSTLEIQRTEQGDSAMYLCASSAGVAYNEQFFGPGTRLTVL.

The V call is TRBV28, the J call TRBJ2-7; 7 bases are shared with TRBD1. V lost 2 bases, J lost 0 bases, and 1 base stayed unmatched. The CDR3 consists of 14 residues. Germline lookup yields CDR1 MDHEN and CDR2 SYDVKM. CDR3 bases: TGTGCCAGCAGTTTAACAGGGGTCTCCTACGAGCAGTACGTC. Translation: CASSLTGVSYEQYV.